This TCR beta chain was retrieved from a study of blood T cell repertoires in COVID-19. The wider study: T cells, B-cell-depleted T cells, or PBMCs provided the cDNA or gDNA that served as material.

CDR1 is MNHEY, CDR2 SVGAGI, per germline. This CDR3 comprises 13 residues. Remarks on this clone: One junction end does not reproduce the germline sequence, and a read error may be involved.

Clones were sequenced by immunoSEQ multiplex PCR, and TCRdb holds only the in-frame ones, with some missing. The data contain fewer than 250,000 clones, about four fifths of them seen just once; the ten biggest clones take up around 5%. The sequencing sample was made of peripheral blood. The chain links TRBV6-5 to TRBJ1-2, with 10 positions matching TRBD1. This receptor was taken from a woman between 65 and 79 years old with acute or convalescent COVID-19. The DNA for the CDR3 is TGTGCCAGCAGTTACGATGGGACAGGGGACGGTATCTTC. It codes for CASSYDGTGDGIF.